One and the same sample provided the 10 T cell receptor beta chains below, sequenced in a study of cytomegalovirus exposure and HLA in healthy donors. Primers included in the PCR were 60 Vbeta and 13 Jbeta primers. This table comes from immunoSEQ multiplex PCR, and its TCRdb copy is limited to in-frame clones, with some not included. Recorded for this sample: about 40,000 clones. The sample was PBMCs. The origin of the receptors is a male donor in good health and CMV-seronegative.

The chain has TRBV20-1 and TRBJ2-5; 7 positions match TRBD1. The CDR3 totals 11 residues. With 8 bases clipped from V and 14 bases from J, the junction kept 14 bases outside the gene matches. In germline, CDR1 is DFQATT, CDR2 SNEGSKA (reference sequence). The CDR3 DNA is TGCAGTTCAAATTCAGGGGGACCCAACTACTTC. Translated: CSSNSGGPNYF.

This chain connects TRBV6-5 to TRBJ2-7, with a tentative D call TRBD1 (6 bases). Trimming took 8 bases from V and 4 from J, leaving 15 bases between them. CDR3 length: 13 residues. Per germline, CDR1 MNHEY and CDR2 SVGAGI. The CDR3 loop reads CASGTQGMYEQYF. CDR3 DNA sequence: TGTGCCAGCGGAACTCAGGGGATGTACGAGCAGTACTTC.

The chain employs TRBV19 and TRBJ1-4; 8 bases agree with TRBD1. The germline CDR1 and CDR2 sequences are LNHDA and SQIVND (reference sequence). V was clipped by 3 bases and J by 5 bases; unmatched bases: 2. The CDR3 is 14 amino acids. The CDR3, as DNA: TGTGCCAGTAGTATCACAGGGGGAAATGAAAAACTGTTTTTT. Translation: CASSITGGNEKLFF.

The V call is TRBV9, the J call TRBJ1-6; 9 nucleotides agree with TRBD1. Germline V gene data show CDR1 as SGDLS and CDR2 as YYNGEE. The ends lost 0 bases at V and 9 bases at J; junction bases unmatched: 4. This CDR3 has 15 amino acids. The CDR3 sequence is CASSVGGQGSSPLHF. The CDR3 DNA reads TGTGCCAGCAGCGTAGGGGGACAGGGAAGTTCACCCCTCCACTTT.

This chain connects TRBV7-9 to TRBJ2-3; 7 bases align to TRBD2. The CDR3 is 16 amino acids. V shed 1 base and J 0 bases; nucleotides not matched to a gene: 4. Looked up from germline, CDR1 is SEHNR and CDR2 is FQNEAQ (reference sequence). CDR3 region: CASSLVAGESTDTQYF. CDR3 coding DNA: TGTGCCAGCAGCTTAGTGGCGGGGGAGAGCACAGATACGCAGTATTTT. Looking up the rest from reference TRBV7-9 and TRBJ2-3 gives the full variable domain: DTGVSQNPRHKITKRGQNVTFRCDPISEHNRLYWYRQTLGQGPEFLTYFQNEAQLEKSRLLSDRFSAERPKGSFSTLEIQRTEQGDSAMYLCASSLVAGESTDTQYFGPGTRLTVL.

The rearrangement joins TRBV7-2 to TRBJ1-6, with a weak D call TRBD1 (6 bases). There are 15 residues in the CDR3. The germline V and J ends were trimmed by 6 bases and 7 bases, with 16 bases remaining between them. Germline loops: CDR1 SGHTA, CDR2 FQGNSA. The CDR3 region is CASRETTGTNSPLHF. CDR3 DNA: TGTGCCAGCAGGGAGACTACAGGGACCAATTCACCCCTCCACTTT. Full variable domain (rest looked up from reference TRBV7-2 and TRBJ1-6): GAGVSQSPSNKVTEKGKDVELRCDPISGHTALYWYRQSLGQGLEFLIYFQGNSAPDKSGLPSDRFSAERTGGSVSTLTIQRTQQEDSAVYLCASRETTGTNSPLHFGNGTRLTVT.

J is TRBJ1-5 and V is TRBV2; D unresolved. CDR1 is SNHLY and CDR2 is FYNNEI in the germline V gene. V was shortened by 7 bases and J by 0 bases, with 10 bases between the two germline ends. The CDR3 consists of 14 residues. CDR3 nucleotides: TGTGCCAGCACTCTGGCCCTTAGCAATCAGCCCCAGCATTTT. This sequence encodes CASTLALSNQPQHF.

This CDR3 reads CASSIGTGAAYEQYF. The CDR3 DNA sequence: TGTGCCAGTAGTATTGGGACAGGGGCCGCCTACGAGCAGTACTTC. This chain uses TRBV19 with TRBJ2-7; 10 nucleotides agree with TRBD1. V shed 3 bases, J shed 2 bases, and the junction held 4 bases outside the gene matches. The CDR3 runs 15 residues. Germline-derived CDR1 and CDR2 are LNHDA and SQIVND (reference sequence). Full variable domain (rest looked up from reference TRBV19 and TRBJ2-7): DGGITQSPKYLFRKEGQNVTLSCEQNLNHDAMYWYRQDPGQGLRLIYYSQIVNDFQKGDIAEGYSVSREKKESFPLTVTSAQKNPTAFYLCASSIGTGAAYEQYFGPGTRLTVT.

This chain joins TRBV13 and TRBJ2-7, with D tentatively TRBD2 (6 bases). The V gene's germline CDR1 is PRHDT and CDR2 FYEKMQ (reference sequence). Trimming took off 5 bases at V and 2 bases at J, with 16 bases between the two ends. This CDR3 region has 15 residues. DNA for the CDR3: TGTGCCAGCAGCCCTATAGCGGTGACCCCCTACGAGCAGTACTTC. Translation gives CASSPIAVTPYEQYF.

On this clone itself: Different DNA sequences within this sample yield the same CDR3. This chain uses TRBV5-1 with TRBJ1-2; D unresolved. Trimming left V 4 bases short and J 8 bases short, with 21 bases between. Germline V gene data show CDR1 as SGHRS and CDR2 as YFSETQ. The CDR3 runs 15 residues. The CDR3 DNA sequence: TGCGCCAGCAGCCCGGAGGGCCGCCGGGTGATGGGCTACACCTTC. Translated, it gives CASSPEGRRVMGYTF.